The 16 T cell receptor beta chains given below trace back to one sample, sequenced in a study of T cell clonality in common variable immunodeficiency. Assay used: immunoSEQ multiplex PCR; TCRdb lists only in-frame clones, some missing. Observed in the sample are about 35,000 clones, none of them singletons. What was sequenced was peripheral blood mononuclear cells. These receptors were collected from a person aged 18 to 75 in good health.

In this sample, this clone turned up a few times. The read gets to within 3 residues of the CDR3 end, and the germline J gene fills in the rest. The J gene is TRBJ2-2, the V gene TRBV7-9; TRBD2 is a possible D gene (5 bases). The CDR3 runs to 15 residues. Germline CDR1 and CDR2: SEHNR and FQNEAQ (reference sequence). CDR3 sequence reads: CASSRDRFGVEKLFF. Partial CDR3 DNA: TGTGCCAGCAGCAGAGATAGGTTCGGGGTGGAAAAG.

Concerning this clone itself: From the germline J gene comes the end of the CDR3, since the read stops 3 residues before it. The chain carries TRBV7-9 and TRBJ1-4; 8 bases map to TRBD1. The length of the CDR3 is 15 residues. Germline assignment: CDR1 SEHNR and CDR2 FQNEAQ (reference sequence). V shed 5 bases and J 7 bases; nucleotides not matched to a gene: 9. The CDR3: CASSPRTGLSEKLFF. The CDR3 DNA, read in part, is TGTGCCAGCAGCCCTAGGACAGGGTTGAGTGAAAAA. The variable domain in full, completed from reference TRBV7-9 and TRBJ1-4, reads DTGVSQNPRHKITKRGQNVTFRCDPISEHNRLYWYRQTLGQGPEFLTYFQNEAQLEKSRLLSDRFSAERPKGSFSTLEIQRTEQGDSAMYLCASSPRTGLSEKLFFGSGTQLSVL.

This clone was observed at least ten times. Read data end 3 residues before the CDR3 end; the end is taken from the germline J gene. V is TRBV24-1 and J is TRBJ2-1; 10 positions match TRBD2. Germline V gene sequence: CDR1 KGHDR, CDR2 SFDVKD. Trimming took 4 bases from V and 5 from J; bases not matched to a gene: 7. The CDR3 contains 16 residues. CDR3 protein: CATSDSGTSAHNEQFF. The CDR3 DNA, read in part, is TGTGCCACCAGTGACTCCGGGACTAGCGCCCACAATGAG.

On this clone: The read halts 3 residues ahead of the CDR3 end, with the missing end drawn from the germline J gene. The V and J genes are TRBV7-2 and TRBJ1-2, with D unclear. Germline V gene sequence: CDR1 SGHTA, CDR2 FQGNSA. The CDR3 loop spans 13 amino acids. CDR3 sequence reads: CASSSSAAYDYTF. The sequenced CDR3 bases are TGTGCCAGCAGCTCGTCCGCCGCCTACGAC.

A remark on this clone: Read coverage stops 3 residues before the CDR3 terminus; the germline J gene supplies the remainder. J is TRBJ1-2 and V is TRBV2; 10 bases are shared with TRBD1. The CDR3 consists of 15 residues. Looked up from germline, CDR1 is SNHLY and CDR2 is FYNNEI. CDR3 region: CASSEAGTGAAGYTF. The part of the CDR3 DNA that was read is TGTGCCAGCAGTGAAGCGGGGACAGGGGCGGCCGGC.

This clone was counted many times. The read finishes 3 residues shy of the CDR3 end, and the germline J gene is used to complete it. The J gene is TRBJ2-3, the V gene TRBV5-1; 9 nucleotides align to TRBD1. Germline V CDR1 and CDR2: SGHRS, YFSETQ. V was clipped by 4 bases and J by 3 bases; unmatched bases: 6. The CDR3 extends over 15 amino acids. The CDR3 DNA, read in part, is TGCGCCAGCAGCAAAGGACAGGGGCTGACAGATACG. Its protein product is CASSKGQGLTDT. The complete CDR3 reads CASSKGQGLTDTQYF.

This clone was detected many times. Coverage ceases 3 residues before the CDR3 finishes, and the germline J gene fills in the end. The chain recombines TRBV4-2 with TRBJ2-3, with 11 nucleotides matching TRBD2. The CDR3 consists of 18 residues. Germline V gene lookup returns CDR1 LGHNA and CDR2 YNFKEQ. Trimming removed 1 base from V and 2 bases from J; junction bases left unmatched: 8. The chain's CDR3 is CASSQGSGTSGATDTQYF. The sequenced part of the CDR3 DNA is TGTGCCAGCAGCCAAGGTTCAGGGACTAGCGGAGCCACAGATACG.

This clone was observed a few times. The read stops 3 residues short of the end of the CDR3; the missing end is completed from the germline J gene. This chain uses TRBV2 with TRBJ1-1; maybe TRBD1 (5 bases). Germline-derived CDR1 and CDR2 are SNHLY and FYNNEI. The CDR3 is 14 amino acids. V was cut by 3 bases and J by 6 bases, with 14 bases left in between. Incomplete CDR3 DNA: TGTGCCAGCAGTGATAGGGCTGGGGGGGCTGAA. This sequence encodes CASSDRAGGAE. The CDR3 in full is CASSDRAGGAEAFF.

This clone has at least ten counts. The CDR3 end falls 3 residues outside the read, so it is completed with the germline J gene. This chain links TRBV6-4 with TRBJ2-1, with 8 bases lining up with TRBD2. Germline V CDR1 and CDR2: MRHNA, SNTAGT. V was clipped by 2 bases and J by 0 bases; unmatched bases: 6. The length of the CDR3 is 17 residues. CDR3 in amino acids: CASSDRSGISSYNEQFF. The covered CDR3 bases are TGTGCCAGCAGTGACCGTAGCGGGATTAGCTCCTACAATGAG.

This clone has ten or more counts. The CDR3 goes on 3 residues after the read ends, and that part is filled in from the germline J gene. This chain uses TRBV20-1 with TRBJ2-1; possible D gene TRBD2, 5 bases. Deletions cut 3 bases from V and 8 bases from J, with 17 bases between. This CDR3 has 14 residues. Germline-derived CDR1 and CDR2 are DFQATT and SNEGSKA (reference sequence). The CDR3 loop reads CSASKGNYGDEQFF. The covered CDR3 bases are TGCAGTGCTAGTAAAGGCAATTACGGGGATGAG.

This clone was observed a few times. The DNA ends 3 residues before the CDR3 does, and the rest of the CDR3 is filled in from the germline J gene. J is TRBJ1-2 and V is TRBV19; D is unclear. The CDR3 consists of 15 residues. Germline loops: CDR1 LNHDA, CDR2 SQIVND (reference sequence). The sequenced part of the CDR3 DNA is TGTGCCAGTAGTATAACTAGCGGGAGGTACTACGAC. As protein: CASSITSGRYYD. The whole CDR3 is CASSITSGRYYDYTF. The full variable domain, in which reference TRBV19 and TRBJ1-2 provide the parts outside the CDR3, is DGGITQSPKYLFRKEGQNVTLSCEQNLNHDAMYWYRQDPGQGLRLIYYSQIVNDFQKGDIAEGYSVSREKKESFPLTVTSAQKNPTAFYLCASSITSGRYYDYTFGSGTRLTVV.

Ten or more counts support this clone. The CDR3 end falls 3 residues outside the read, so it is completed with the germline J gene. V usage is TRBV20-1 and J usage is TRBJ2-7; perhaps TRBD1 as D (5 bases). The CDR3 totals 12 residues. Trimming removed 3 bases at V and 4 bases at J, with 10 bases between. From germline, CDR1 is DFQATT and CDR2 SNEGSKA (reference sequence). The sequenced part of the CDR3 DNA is TGCAGTGCTAGCGCAGGGTTATACGAG. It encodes CSASAGLYE. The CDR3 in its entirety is CSASAGLYEQYF.

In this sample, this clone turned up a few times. CDR3: CASSSLAGAVETQYF. The sequenced part of the CDR3 DNA is TGTGCCAGCAGTTCGTTAGCGGGAGCGGTGGAGACG. J is TRBJ2-3 and V is TRBV2, with 9 nucleotides matching TRBD2. The read halts 3 residues ahead of the CDR3 end, with the missing end drawn from the germline J gene. The CDR3 consists of 15 residues. Germline V gives CDR1 SNHLY, CDR2 FYNNEI.

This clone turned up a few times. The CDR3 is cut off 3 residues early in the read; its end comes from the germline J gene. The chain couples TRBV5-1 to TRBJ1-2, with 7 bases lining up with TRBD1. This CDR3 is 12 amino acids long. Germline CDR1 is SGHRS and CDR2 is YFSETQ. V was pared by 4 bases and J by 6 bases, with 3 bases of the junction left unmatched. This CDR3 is CASSGTENGYTF. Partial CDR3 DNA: TGCGCCAGCAGCGGGACAGAGAATGGC.

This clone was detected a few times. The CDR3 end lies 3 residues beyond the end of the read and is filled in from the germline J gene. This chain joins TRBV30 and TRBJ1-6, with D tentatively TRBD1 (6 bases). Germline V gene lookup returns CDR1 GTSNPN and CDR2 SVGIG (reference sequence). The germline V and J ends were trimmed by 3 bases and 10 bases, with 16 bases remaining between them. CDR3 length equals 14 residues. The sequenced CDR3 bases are TGTGCCTGGAGAACAGGGAGTTCGGGATCACCC. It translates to CAWRTGSSGSP. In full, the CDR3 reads CAWRTGSSGSPLHF.

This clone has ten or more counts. This CDR3 reads CAISPRDTNYGYTF. CDR3 DNA (partial): TGTGCCATCAGTCCCCGGGACACTAACTATGGC. The rearrangement joins TRBV10-3 to TRBJ1-2, with a tentative D call TRBD1 (6 bases). The CDR3 extends 3 residues past the end of the read, so its final part is completed from the germline J gene. The V gene lost 5 bases and the J gene lost 0 bases, with 10 bases spanning the gap. The CDR3 is made up of 14 amino acids. The germline CDR1 and CDR2 sequences are ENHRY and SYGVKD.